Listed here are 32 T cell receptor beta chains from one sample, sequenced in a study of follicular helper T cells after annual influenza vaccination. Profiling relied on immunoSEQ multiplex PCR, and the TCRdb table lists in-frame clones only, not all of them. This table holds some 14,000 clones, roughly 74% found once. Time point specified: 2015-2016 season, pre-vaccination. The sequencing here drew on CXCR5- memory CD4+ T cells sorted from blood, taken on the day of influenza vaccination. The receptor set was obtained from an adult who received the influenza vaccine.

The chain carries TRBV7-2 and TRBJ2-5; maybe TRBD2 (7 bases). Germline lookup yields CDR1 SGHTA and CDR2 FQGNSA. The CDR3 has 14 residues. The V gene lost 3 bases and the J gene lost 3 bases, with 11 bases spanning the gap. The CDR3 nucleotides read TGTGCCAGCAGCTTGGGGGGGCGAGAAGAGACCCAGTACTTC. It is translated as CASSLGGREETQYF.

This chain uses TRBV21-1 with TRBJ2-1. TRBV21-1 is a pseudogene. CDR3 length equals 17 residues. The CDR3 nucleotides are TGTGCCAGCACCCCAAAAGGGACGACAATTATCCCCAATGAGCAGTTCTTC. Translation: CASTPKGTTIIPNEQFF.

The rearrangement links TRBV13 to TRBJ2-5; a weak D match, TRBD1 (6 bases). The CDR3 length is 13 residues. From germline, CDR1 is PRHDT and CDR2 FYEKMQ (reference sequence). Between the trimmed V and J ends, which lost 3 bases and 6 bases, there was a span of 11 bases. The CDR3 nucleotides read TGTGCCAGCAGCTTTAGGGACACAAAGACCCAGTACTTC. Encoded protein: CASSFRDTKTQYF.

The chain couples TRBV5-1 to TRBJ2-5, with 9 bases matching TRBD1. Germline loops: CDR1 SGHRS, CDR2 YFSETQ. Trimming removed 2 bases from V and 2 bases from J; junction bases left unmatched: 4. The CDR3 runs 15 residues. The CDR3 DNA follows: TGCGCCAGCAGCTTAGGGGACAGGGTTCAAGAGACCCAGTACTTC. Its protein product is CASSLGDRVQETQYF.

This clone showed up just once. The chain has TRBV30 and TRBJ1-1; weak D call: TRBD1 (6 bases). The germline V and J ends were trimmed by 0 bases and 8 bases, with 19 bases remaining between them. This CDR3 has 15 amino acids. CDR1 GTSNPN and CDR2 SVGIG come from the germline V gene (reference sequence). The CDR3 nucleotides are TGTGCCTGGAGTGTACTTCGGGGACATATTAGCGAAGCTTTCTTT. Amino acids: CAWSVLRGHISEAFF.

The J gene is TRBJ2-6, the V gene TRBV30, with a weak D call TRBD1 (5 bases). Trimming stripped 2 bases from V and 2 bases from J, with 10 bases between. This CDR3 has 15 amino acids. Germline-derived CDR1 and CDR2 are GTSNPN and SVGIG (reference sequence). CDR3 coding DNA: TGTGCCTGGAGTCAGGGTATCGCTGGGGCCAACGTCCTGACTTTC. Translated: CAWSQGIAGANVLTF.

The genes are TRBV11-3 and TRBJ2-1, with D perhaps TRBD1 or TRBD2 (6 bases each). Germline loops: CDR1 SGHNT, CDR2 YENEEA. This CDR3 is built from 14 residues. Trimming pared 2 bases from V and 2 bases from J, leaving 7 bases between. CDR3 bases: TGTGCCAGCAGCTTAAGGGGGGCCTACAATGAGCAGTTCTTC. Protein product: CASSLRGAYNEQFF.

The rearrangement links TRBV4-1 to TRBJ2-3; either TRBD1 or TRBD2 may fit D (5 bases each). V shed 5 bases and J shed 2 bases, with 17 bases lying between them. Germline V gives CDR1 MGHRA, CDR2 YSYEKL. The CDR3 totals 16 residues. The CDR3 reads CASSTRDPSVTDTQYF. CDR3 DNA: TGCGCCAGCAGCACCCGGGACCCCTCAGTCACAGATACGCAGTATTTT.

The chain couples TRBV4-3 to TRBJ2-3, with 8 bases identical to TRBD2. This CDR3 region has 17 residues. CDR1 is LGHNA, CDR2 YSLEER, per germline. V was pared by 1 base and J by 2 bases, with 8 bases of the junction left unmatched. CDR3 DNA sequence: TGCGCCAGCAGCCAAGGTCGGCGGGGGGCTTCCACAGATACGCAGTATTTT. It specifies CASSQGRRGASTDTQYF.

The CDR3 sequence: CASSADKSSYNEQFF. The CDR3 DNA reads TGTGCCAGCAGCGCGGACAAGAGCTCCTACAATGAGCAGTTCTTC. J is TRBJ2-1 and V is TRBV7-2; tentatively, D is TRBD1 (5 bases). The germline V gene has CDR1 SGHTA and CDR2 FQGNSA. The CDR3 runs 15 residues. V lost 5 bases to trimming and J lost 0 bases, with 11 bases between them.

The J gene is TRBJ1-1, the V gene TRBV5-8; TRBD1 aligns across 8 bases. The CDR3 covers 14 residues. Germline CDR1 is SGHTS and CDR2 is YDEGEE. V shed 7 bases and J 4 bases; nucleotides not matched to a gene: 9. In DNA form, the CDR3 reads TGTGCCAGCCGAACCAGGGGGCTGGTCACTGAAGCTTTCTTT. This codes for CASRTRGLVTEAFF. The whole variable domain, remainder taken from reference TRBV5-8 and TRBJ1-1, is EAGVTQSPTHLIKTRGQQATLRCSPISGHTSVYWYQQALGLGLQFLLWYDEGEERNRGNFPPRFSGRQFPNYSSELNVNALELEDSALYLCASRTRGLVTEAFFGQGTRLTVV.

CDR3 loop: CASSFGGTPGETQYF. The CDR3 coding sequence is TGTGCCAGCAGCTTTGGTGGGACCCCGGGGGAGACCCAGTACTTC. This rearrangement joins TRBV7-7 to TRBJ2-5; D may match TRBD1 or TRBD2 (5 bases each). The CDR3 loop spans 15 amino acids. Germline-derived CDR1 and CDR2 are SSHAT and FNYEAQ (reference sequence). The V end was cut by 3 bases, the J end by 5 bases, with 16 bases between.

The chain employs TRBV30 and TRBJ2-2; 7 nucleotides agree with TRBD1. CDR1 GTSNPN and CDR2 SVGIG come from the germline V gene (reference sequence). The CDR3 runs 17 residues. J was trimmed by 1 base and V by 6 bases; bases with no gene match: 14. CDR3 sequence reads: CACSRPRTGLNTGELFF. The CDR3 nucleotides are TGTGCCTGTTCCCGCCCTAGGACAGGCCTGAACACCGGGGAGCTGTTTTTT.

The V and J genes are TRBV4-1 and TRBJ1-1, with D uncertain. The CDR3 runs 17 residues. Germline CDR1 is MGHRA and CDR2 is YSYEKL. Trimming cost V 0 bases and J 5 bases, with 19 bases left between them. The CDR3 bases are TGCGCCAGCAGCCAAGAGAAAAAGATTGGGGAGAGGACTGAAGCTTTCTTT. Translating gives CASSQEKKIGERTEAFF.

The chain employs TRBV15 and TRBJ2-7; no reliable D call. The CDR3 sequence is 14 residues long. Germline V gene data show CDR1 as LNHNV and CDR2 as YYDKDF (reference sequence). Trimming removed 0 bases at V and 6 bases at J, with 12 bases between. CDR3 in amino acids: CATSRDGPLSEQYF. The CDR3, as DNA: TGTGCCACCAGCAGAGATGGGCCCTTGTCCGAGCAGTACTTC.

The gene calls are TRBV6-1 and TRBJ2-7; 7 bases agree with TRBD1. The CDR3 consists of 14 residues. Per the germline V gene, CDR1 is MNHNS and CDR2 is SASEGT. V gave up 6 bases and J gave up 2 bases; unmatched junction bases: 7. The CDR3 nucleotides are TGTGCCAGCAGCCCTCAACAGGGGCCCTACGAGCAGTACTTC. This encodes CASSPQQGPYEQYF.

The chain has TRBV30 and TRBJ2-2; no clear D gene. V lost 0 bases, J lost 5 bases, and 1 base lay in between. The germline V gene has CDR1 GTSNPN and CDR2 SVGIG (reference sequence). This CDR3 has 11 amino acids. CDR3 amino acids: CAWSVTGELFF. In DNA form, the CDR3 reads TGTGCCTGGAGTGTGACCGGGGAGCTGTTTTTT.

The gene calls are TRBV11-2 and TRBJ1-2; D unclear. The germline V and J ends were trimmed by 5 bases and 2 bases, with 12 bases remaining between them. Germline V CDR1 and CDR2: SGHAT, FQNNGV. The CDR3 extends over 14 amino acids. CDR3 nucleotide sequence: TGTGCCAGCAGCAGAGCGAGGGTAAACTATGGCTACACCTTC. It translates to CASSRARVNYGYTF.

CDR3 sequence reads: CASSLGTSGGQETQYF. For the CDR3, the DNA is TGTGCCAGCTCACTCGGGACTAGCGGGGGACAAGAGACCCAGTACTTC. The chain combines TRBV18 with TRBJ2-5, with 14 bases lining up with TRBD2. The V and J ends lost 4 bases and 2 bases, in that order; junction bases with no gene match: 3. The CDR3 totals 16 residues. Germline values: CDR1 KGHSH, CDR2 LQKENI.

The rearrangement uses TRBV7-9 and TRBJ2-3, with 9 positions matching TRBD2. The CDR3 has 15 residues. Germline CDR1 and CDR2: SEHNR and FQNEAQ (reference sequence). The J segment lost 2 bases and the V segment lost 6 bases, leaving 6 bases of the junction unmatched. CDR3 sequence: CASSSRGGNTDTQYF. In DNA form, the CDR3 reads TGTGCCAGCAGTTCGCGGGGGGGCAACACAGATACGCAGTATTTT.

V gene TRBV28 combines with J gene TRBJ1-1; 8 bases fit TRBD1. The germline CDR1 and CDR2 sequences are MDHEN and SYDVKM. The CDR3 sequence is 12 residues long. V lost 3 bases and J lost 12; bases outside the gene matches: 6. In DNA form, the CDR3 reads TGTGCCAGCAGTTTGTGGACAGGGTTTTCTTTCTTT. This gives the protein CASSLWTGFSFF.

The chain's CDR3 is CSAGRGGDTEAFF. The CDR3 DNA follows: TGCAGCGCCGGCAGGGGCGGGGACACTGAAGCTTTCTTT. The chain uses TRBV29-1 and TRBJ1-1; tentative D call: TRBD1 (6 bases). V lost 7 bases to trimming and J lost 3 bases, with 15 bases between them. The CDR3 consists of 13 residues. Germline V gene lookup returns CDR1 SQVTM and CDR2 ANQGSEA.

The chain uses TRBV6-1 and TRBJ2-5, with TRBD1 matching over 10 bases. J lost 4 bases, V lost 6 bases, and 2 bases had no gene match. Germline assignment: CDR1 MNHNS and CDR2 SASEGT. CDR3 size: 13 residues. CDR3 coding DNA: TGTGCCAGCAGGGACAGGGGGGGAGAGACCCAGTACTTC. Its protein product is CASRDRGGETQYF.

This chain joins TRBV9 and TRBJ2-1; TRBD2 is a possible D gene (6 bases). V lost 4 bases, J lost 3 bases, and 14 bases lay in between. CDR3 length: 15 amino acids. Germline V gene data show CDR1 as SGDLS and CDR2 as YYNGEE. CDR3 protein: CASSSTGSYYNEQFF. The CDR3 DNA reads as TGTGCCAGCAGCTCAACCGGGAGTTACTACAATGAGCAGTTCTTC.

The rearrangement uses TRBV18 and TRBJ2-6; D is uncertain. Trimming took 3 bases from V and 2 from J, leaving 8 bases between them. The CDR3 extends over 15 amino acids. In germline, CDR1 is KGHSH, CDR2 LQKENI. The CDR3 reads CASSPPQAGANVLTF. Here the CDR3 DNA reads TGTGCCAGCTCACCGCCCCAGGCTGGGGCCAACGTCCTGACTTTC.

V and J are TRBV5-1 and TRBJ2-1, with D perhaps matching TRBD1 (6 bases). Germline-derived CDR1 and CDR2 are SGHRS and YFSETQ. The CDR3 is 14 amino acids. Trimming removed 4 bases from V and 1 base from J, with 9 bases in between. CDR3 bases: TGCGCCAGCAGCGAGGGACAATCCTACAATGAGCAGTTCTTC. Translating gives CASSEGQSYNEQFF.

The rearrangement uses TRBV2 and TRBJ2-7; the D is unclear. The germline CDR1 and CDR2 sequences are SNHLY and FYNNEI. This CDR3 is 11 amino acids long. Trimming took 2 bases from V and 5 from J, leaving 4 bases between them. The DNA of the CDR3 is TGTGCCAGCAGTGAATACCACGAGCAGTACTTC. This codes for CASSEYHEQYF.

The chain recombines TRBV2 with TRBJ1-1; D not certain. CDR3 length: 15 residues. Trimming took off 1 base at V and 4 bases at J, with 13 bases between the two ends. The germline gives CDR1 SNHLY, CDR2 FYNNEI. The CDR3, as DNA: TGTGCCAGCAGTGAAGTGCCGGCGGAGGGCACTGAAGCTTTCTTT. This codes for CASSEVPAEGTEAFF.

Here the CDR3 reads CASSDFSGTGRNEQFF. The CDR3 DNA sequence: TGCGCCAGCAGCGACTTCTCCGGGACAGGGAGGAATGAGCAGTTCTTC. The chain employs TRBV10-1 and TRBJ2-1, with 9 bases that match TRBD1. CDR1 WNHNN and CDR2 SYGVQD come from the germline V gene (reference sequence). Trimming at V came to 6 bases and at J to 7 bases, leaving 13 bases not matched to a gene. The CDR3 sequence is 16 residues long.

The chain has TRBV5-4 and TRBJ2-3; 7 positions agree with TRBD2. Germline V CDR1 and CDR2: SGHNT, YYREEE (reference sequence). The CDR3 sequence is 17 residues long. V lost 4 bases and J lost 2; bases outside the gene matches: 13. The CDR3 DNA reads as TGTGCCAGCAGCGGGGCGGGGAGCGGGGCCTACACAGATACGCAGTATTTT. Its protein product is CASSGAGSGAYTDTQYF.

The CDR3 DNA sequence: TGTGCCAGCTTCGGGACAGATAGCACAGATACGCAGTATTTT. Translated, it gives CASFGTDSTDTQYF. The J gene is TRBJ2-3, the V gene TRBV6-1; 7 nucleotides match TRBD1. V trimming: 8 bases; J trimming: 0 bases; junction bases outside the gene matches: 5. The CDR3 runs 14 residues. The germline CDR1 and CDR2 sequences are MNHNS and SASEGT.

This clone has a handful of counts. The chain is built from TRBV7-8 and TRBJ1-6; D is perhaps TRBD1 (5 bases). With 5 bases removed from V and 9 bases from J, the gap between germline ends came to 20 bases. Germline V gives CDR1 SGHVS, CDR2 FQNEAQ. The length of the CDR3 is 16 residues. Here the CDR3 reads CASSQGRDSHTSPLHF. DNA for the CDR3: TGTGCCAGCAGCCAAGGCCGGGACTCGCACACTTCACCCCTCCACTTT.